The sequence of this T cell receptor beta chain was determined in a study of blood T cell repertoires in COVID-19. Across the study: Nucleic acid was either cDNA or gDNA, and it came from T cells, B-cell-depleted T cells, or PBMCs.

Under the authors' procedure: Amplification of reference gene primers was used by the study to estimate nucleated cell counts. Assay used: immunoSEQ multiplex PCR; TCRdb lists only in-frame clones, some missing. The V and J calls and clone size were taken over from that table, and D and trimming were inferred from the DNA. The repertoire consists of some 320,000 clones, with about 90% occurring once and the leading ten covering 2.5% to 3%. Enrollees, about 18 to 89 years old, lived in fewer than 25 US areas. Self-reported history from a screening survey and questionnaire set each donor's cohort. Germline CDR1 is SGHDN and CDR2 is FVKESK. The V gene lost 0 bases and the J gene lost 0 bases, with 14 bases spanning the gap. The CDR3 is 17 amino acids.

Material: PBMCs or T cells enriched from blood (not recorded which). The receptor was isolated from a woman between 45 and 60 years old who had been exposed to COVID-19. V gene TRBV14 combines with J gene TRBJ1-1; possibly TRBD1 for D (5 bases). Here the CDR3 DNA reads TGTGCCAGCAGCCAAGAGGGGGGACGGAACATGAACACTGAAGCTTTCTTT. This sequence encodes CASSQEGGRNMNTEAFF.